One sample yielded the 5 T cell receptor beta chains listed below, sequenced in a study of T-cell reconstitution after alpha-beta-depleted transplantation in children. During its preparation, the TCRbeta library received unique molecular identifiers. Using its own MiXCR run on the PCR reads, TCRdb lists one record per CDR3 protein. Among 450,000 to 600,000 distinct CDR3 sequences listed, around 20% were seen once. This specimen consisted of PBMCs from the stem cell graft donor, obtained from the stem cell graft. The source is a human donor who donated a stem cell graft to a child with acute lymphoblastic leukemia.

V gene TRBV15 combines with J gene TRBJ1-1; no firm D call. CDR3 size: 13 residues. The germline V gene encodes CDR1 LNHNV and CDR2 YYDKDF (reference sequence). The V end was cut by 0 bases, the J end by 2 bases, with 4 bases between. The CDR3 reads CATSRDPNTEAFF. In DNA, the CDR3 is TGTGCCACCAGCAGAGATCCAAACACTGAAGCTTTCTTT.

This clonotype was seen a handful of times. The chain has TRBV20-1 and TRBJ2-5; D is unclear. Germline values: CDR1 DFQATT, CDR2 SNEGSKA (reference sequence). CDR3 length: 14 amino acids. V was cut by 1 base and J by 1 base, with 10 bases left in between. CDR3 sequence: CSARVGARQETQYF. For the CDR3, the DNA is TGCAGTGCTAGAGTAGGTGCGCGCCAAGAGACCCAGTACTTC.

This clonotype was counted between two and nine times. The CDR3 sequence is CASSFTGGPEAFF. CDR3 DNA: TGTGCCAGCAGCTTCACAGGGGGGCCTGAAGCTTTCTTT. The V gene is TRBV7-8, the J gene TRBJ1-1; 8 nucleotides line up with TRBD1. CDR1 is SGHVS and CDR2 is FQNEAQ in the germline V gene. V was pared by 3 bases and J by 6 bases, with 3 bases of the junction left unmatched. The CDR3 has 13 amino acids.

The rearrangement uses TRBV12-3 or TRBV12-4 and TRBJ1-1; no clear D. V shed 5 bases and J shed 7 bases, with 14 bases lying between them. This CDR3 contains 13 residues. The CDR3 coding sequence is TGTGCCAGCAGTCCCGAATACGGGGTTGAAGCTTTCTTT. This encodes CASSPEYGVEAFF.

V and J are TRBV9 and TRBJ2-7; TRBD2 is a possible D gene (6 bases). This CDR3 contains 16 residues. The V end was cut by 3 bases, the J end by 6 bases, with 22 bases between. Germline V gives CDR1 SGDLS, CDR2 YYNGEE. The CDR3 reads CASSAHRDSSLVEQYF. The CDR3 bases are TGTGCCAGCAGCGCCCACCGGGACTCCTCTCTGGTCGAGCAGTACTTC.